One sample yielded the 30 T cell receptor beta chains listed below, sequenced in a study of blood T cell repertoires in COVID-19. The data were produced by immunoSEQ multiplex PCR, yet TCRdb's version contains in-frame clones alone and is incomplete. Among about 340,000 clones listed, 80% to 90% were seen once. Material for sequencing was peripheral blood. The receptors stem from a woman aged 60-75 years with COVID-19, enrolled during active disease.

The rearrangement uses TRBV2 and TRBJ2-2; 10 nucleotides agree with TRBD2. The junction had 6 bases not matched to a gene; V was cut back by 4 bases and J by 1 base. The germline gives CDR1 SNHLY, CDR2 FYNNEI. The CDR3 has 17 amino acids. CDR3 region: CASSVGAGGKNTGELFF. The CDR3 region has the DNA TGTGCCAGCAGTGTGGGAGCGGGGGGGAAGAACACCGGGGAGCTGTTTTTT.

The chain links TRBV21-1 to TRBJ1-1. TRBV21-1 is listed as a pseudogene. The CDR3 length is 21 residues. The CDR3 spells CASSKTNVYPGGTGGTTEAFF. CDR3 DNA: TGTGCCAGCAGCAAAACGAACGTATATCCTGGCGGTACAGGCGGGACCACTGAAGCTTTCTTT.

The chain is built from TRBV5-4 and TRBJ1-1; 7 nucleotides align to TRBD1. CDR1 and CDR2 (germline): SGHNT, YYREEE (reference sequence). The J segment lost 11 bases and the V segment lost 4 bases, leaving 8 bases of the junction unmatched. The CDR3 is 12 residues long. The CDR3 protein is CASSPAGQDAFF. The CDR3 region has the DNA TGTGCCAGCAGCCCGGCTGGACAGGATGCTTTCTTT.

The chain combines TRBV11-2 with TRBJ1-1; D gene uncertain. This CDR3 spans 14 amino acids. The germline gives CDR1 SGHAT, CDR2 FQNNGV. V gave up 5 bases and J gave up 1 base, with 11 bases separating them. The CDR3 reads CASSRSPGNTEAFF. CDR3 nucleotide sequence: TGTGCCAGCAGCAGGTCCCCAGGGAACACTGAAGCTTTCTTT.

The chain combines TRBV6-2 or TRBV6-3 with TRBJ1-1; D perhaps matches TRBD1 (6 bases). The CDR3 is 16 residues long. Trimming cost V 2 bases and J 5 bases, with 18 bases left between them. Germline assignment: CDR1 MNHEY and CDR2 SVGEGT. CDR3 nucleotides: TGTGCCAGCAGTTACCCTATGGGGGGGCTAAGAACTGAAGCTTTCTTT. This encodes CASSYPMGGLRTEAFF.

J is TRBJ1-1 and V is TRBV6-4; 9 nucleotides agree with TRBD1. Germline-derived CDR1 and CDR2 are MRHNA and SNTAGT. V lost 3 bases, J lost 5 bases, and 13 bases stayed unmatched. The CDR3 contains 17 residues. The CDR3 coding sequence is TGTGCCAGCAGTGAGCCGGGACAGGGTAGAAGGGGAACTGAAGCTTTCTTT. Its translation is CASSEPGQGRRGTEAFF.

The J gene is TRBJ2-3, the V gene TRBV18; 9 nucleotides agree with TRBD2. The V gene end was trimmed by 4 bases and the J gene end by 0 bases; junction bases not matched to a gene: 5. Germline lookup yields CDR1 KGHSH and CDR2 LQKENI. The CDR3 is 16 amino acids. The CDR3 here is CASSLVTSGSTDTQYF. CDR3 DNA: TGTGCCAGCTCACTGGTGACTAGCGGAAGCACAGATACGCAGTATTTT.

Only one count was recorded for this clone. The rearrangement uses TRBV28 and TRBJ2-7; D may be TRBD2 (5 bases). The germline V gene has CDR1 MDHEN and CDR2 SYDVKM. The length of the CDR3 is 13 residues. Trimming left V 3 bases short and J 2 bases short, with 8 bases between. In nucleotides, the CDR3 is TGTGCCAGCAGTTTCGGGATGACCTACGAGCAGTACTTC. Translation gives CASSFGMTYEQYF.

This clone turned up a few times. The chain joins TRBV11-2 to TRBJ1-3, with D maybe TRBD1 (5 bases). CDR1 is SGHAT, CDR2 FQNNGV, per germline. V lost 1 base and J 2 bases, leaving 12 bases between the germline ends. CDR3 length: 16 amino acids. In nucleotides, the CDR3 is TGTGCCAGCAGCTTAGTAGGGGTGACCGCTGGAAACACCATATATTTT. Its protein is CASSLVGVTAGNTIYF.

The chain uses TRBV5-4 and TRBJ2-2, with 9 bases fitting TRBD2. Per germline, CDR1 SGHNT and CDR2 YYREEE (reference sequence). CDR3 size: 16 residues. V shed 3 bases, J shed 6 bases, and the junction held 9 bases outside the gene matches. For the CDR3, the DNA is TGTGCCAGCAGCTCCTTCCTCGCGGGGGGGCCCGGGGAGCTGTTTTTT. Encoded protein: CASSSFLAGGPGELFF.

The rearrangement joins TRBV5-5 to TRBJ1-2; 9 nucleotides agree with TRBD1. Looked up from germline, CDR1 is SGHKS and CDR2 is YYEKEE (reference sequence). This CDR3 contains 16 residues. With V trimmed by 4 bases and J by 3 bases, 10 bases remained unmatched. The CDR3 reads CASSPLGQGKDYGYTF. The DNA for the CDR3 is TGTGCCAGCAGCCCCCTGGGACAGGGAAAGGACTATGGCTACACCTTC.

Regarding this clone: A junction end diverges from the germline sequence, so it may reflect a read error. In the same sample, other DNA sequences code for this CDR3. The CDR3 nucleotides are TGCGCCACCAGTGAGGGACAGGGCGGCTACACCTTC. This sequence encodes CATSEGQGGYTF. This chain links TRBV24-1 with TRBJ1-2, with TRBD1 identical over 9 bases. The CDR3 spans 12 residues. Germline CDR1 KGHDR, CDR2 SFDVKD.

The V gene is TRBV7-3, the J gene TRBJ2-3; D not certain. The germline gives CDR1 SGHTA, CDR2 FQGTGA. The germline V and J ends were trimmed by 6 bases and 0 bases, with 13 bases remaining between them. The CDR3 sequence is 15 residues long. CDR3: CASSKDGYSTDTQYF. In DNA form, the CDR3 reads TGTGCCAGCAGTAAAGACGGGTATAGCACAGATACGCAGTATTTT.

The count of this clone is one. The CDR3 coding sequence is TGTGCCACCAGCAGAGTTTTCGGGGGGCTTGAAGCTTTCTTT. It translates to CATSRVFGGLEAFF. This sequence joins TRBV15 and TRBJ1-1, with TRBD1 as a possible D gene (6 bases). This CDR3 region has 14 residues. Germline V gives CDR1 LNHNV, CDR2 YYDKDF (reference sequence). V lost 1 base and J lost 7, with 13 bases in between.

Concerning this clone: The sample holds other DNA sequences that translate to the same CDR3. The chain couples TRBV28 to TRBJ1-5, with no clear D. Germline CDR1 and CDR2: MDHEN and SYDVKM. There are 14 residues in the CDR3. V dropped 4 bases and J dropped 0 bases, with 7 bases sitting between them. DNA of the CDR3: TGTGCCAGCAGTTCGGGAGGTAGCAATCAGCCCCAGCATTTT. This encodes CASSSGGSNQPQHF.

V is TRBV18 and J is TRBJ1-2; TRBD1 agrees at 8 bases. The CDR3 contains 17 residues. The J segment lost 7 bases and the V segment lost 0 bases, leaving 13 bases of the junction unmatched. The V gene's germline CDR1 is KGHSH and CDR2 LQKENI. The CDR3 DNA sequence: TGTGCCAGCTCACCACCCCGGGGGCAGGGGGCGATCGTTGGCTACACCTTC. Encoded protein: CASSPPRGQGAIVGYTF.

This rearrangement joins TRBV3-1 (or the pseudogene TRBV3-2) to TRBJ1-1, with D hard to call. Germline CDR1 and CDR2: LGHDT and YNNKEL (reference sequence). V lost 8 bases and J 5 bases, leaving 9 bases between the germline ends. The CDR3 totals 11 residues. Here the CDR3 reads CASEGNTEAFF. DNA of the CDR3: TGTGCCAGCGAGGGAAATACTGAAGCTTTCTTT.

This clone was seen a handful of times. The chain carries TRBV4-2 and TRBJ2-2; TRBD2 is a possible D gene (7 bases). The CDR3 sequence is 17 residues long. The ends were cut back, 3 bases at V and 7 bases at J, with 21 bases in the middle. CDR1 is LGHNA, CDR2 YNFKEQ, per germline. The CDR3 coding sequence is TGTGCCAGCAGCCACCCCACGTGGGGGGGGCCCGGCGGGGAGCTGTTTTTT. Translating it yields CASSHPTWGGPGGELFF.

A few counts support this clone. The chain uses TRBV3-1 (or the pseudogene TRBV3-2) and TRBJ1-6, with D possibly being TRBD1 (5 bases). V was shortened by 1 base and J by 12 bases, with 16 bases between the two germline ends. CDR3 length: 15 residues. The V gene's germline CDR1 is LGHDT and CDR2 YNNKEL (reference sequence). For the CDR3, the DNA is TGTGCCAGCAGCCAAGGTGGGAGCGGGGGAGGACCCCTCCACTTT. Residues: CASSQGGSGGGPLHF.

The chain carries TRBV2 and TRBJ2-3, with 7 positions matching TRBD1. CDR3 length equals 14 residues. The trim removed 6 bases at V and 3 bases at J, leaving 6 bases unmatched. The germline V gene has CDR1 SNHLY and CDR2 FYNNEI. CDR3 in amino acids: CASSVGQATDTQYF. As DNA, the CDR3 is TGTGCCAGCAGCGTAGGACAGGCGACAGATACGCAGTATTTT.

This chain links TRBV6-6 with TRBJ2-7, with 14 bases that match TRBD2. The CDR3 contains 16 residues. CDR1 MNHNY and CDR2 SVGAGI come from the germline V gene (reference sequence). The ends lost 5 bases at V and 7 bases at J; junction bases unmatched: 10. Here the CDR3 reads CASSGTSGGNRGEQYF. CDR3 bases: TGTGCCAGCAGTGGGACTAGCGGGGGCAATCGGGGAGAGCAGTACTTC.

The V call is TRBV11-2, the J call TRBJ1-5; D is possibly TRBD1 (5 bases). The germline CDR1 and CDR2 sequences are SGHAT and FQNNGV. The CDR3 covers 15 residues. The V and J ends lost 4 bases and 4 bases respectively, with 14 bases between them. CDR3 sequence: CASSSGDGGNQPQHF. The CDR3 nucleotides are TGTGCCAGCAGCTCAGGAGACGGGGGGAATCAGCCCCAGCATTTT.

This chain connects TRBV30 to TRBJ2-3; a weak D match, TRBD1 (5 bases). Trimming pared 2 bases from V and 0 bases from J, leaving 21 bases between. Germline V lookup: CDR1 GTSNPN, CDR2 SVGIG (reference sequence). The CDR3 totals 18 residues. Written as DNA, the CDR3 is TGTGCCTGGAGTCCCCCCGTGAAGGGGAAAACTAGCACAGATACGCAGTATTTT. Amino acids: CAWSPPVKGKTSTDTQYF.

With regard to this clone: Because the CDR3's place on the DNA is in doubt, the DNA is left out and the CDR3 is given as listed by TCRdb. The chain carries TRBV6-5 and TRBJ1-4; the DNA was not used to check the table's D call, TRBD1. The CDR3 spans 12 amino acids, including both terminal residues. Looked up from germline, CDR1 is MNHEY and CDR2 is SVGAGI. The CDR3 here is CASLNWGTGTFF.

This chain connects TRBV6-4 to TRBJ1-1; 7 nucleotides align to TRBD1. CDR1 and CDR2 (germline): MRHNA, SNTAGT. The CDR3 consists of 15 residues. V was pared by 6 bases and J by 1 base, with 8 bases of the junction left unmatched. The CDR3: CASSRNRGENTEAFF. The CDR3 DNA follows: TGTGCCAGCAGCCGAAACAGGGGCGAGAACACTGAAGCTTTCTTT.

CDR3 in amino acids: CSAEGQLGTEAFF. DNA of the CDR3: TGCAGCGCCGAGGGACAGCTCGGCACTGAAGCTTTCTTT. V is TRBV29-1 and J is TRBJ1-1, with 7 bases that match TRBD1. The CDR3 is 13 residues long. Unmatched junction bases numbered 9, after V lost 7 bases and J lost 4 bases. CDR1 and CDR2 (germline): SQVTM, ANQGSEA.

V gene TRBV20-1 combines with J gene TRBJ2-7; 11 nucleotides line up with TRBD2. V was pared by 6 bases and J by 2 bases, with 6 bases of the junction left unmatched. This CDR3 spans 14 amino acids. Germline V gene sequence: CDR1 DFQATT, CDR2 SNEGSKA (reference sequence). The CDR3 nucleotides are TGCAGTGCCAGTCTAGCGGGGGGCGCCTACGAGCAGTACTTC. It translates to CSASLAGGAYEQYF.

This chain joins TRBV30 and TRBJ1-2; 7 nucleotides match TRBD1. Germline values: CDR1 GTSNPN, CDR2 SVGIG (reference sequence). CDR3 length equals 14 residues. With V trimmed by 3 bases and J by 0 bases, 4 bases remained unmatched. CDR3 in DNA: TGTGCCTGGAGGCAACAGGGGTCTAACTATGGCTACACCTTC. This sequence encodes CAWRQQGSNYGYTF.

This chain connects TRBV10-3 to TRBJ1-5; 7 positions match TRBD1. The trim removed 3 bases at V and 5 bases at J, leaving 10 bases unmatched. CDR3 length equals 16 residues. CDR1 ENHRY and CDR2 SYGVKD come from the germline V gene. The CDR3 loop reads CAISEGSGRGDQPQHF. The CDR3 coding sequence is TGTGCCATCAGTGAAGGGTCGGGCAGGGGGGATCAGCCCCAGCATTTT.

This clone was detected a few times. The V gene is TRBV9, the J gene TRBJ1-1; 7 bases agree with TRBD1. Germline-derived CDR1 and CDR2 are SGDLS and YYNGEE. The CDR3 sequence is 14 residues long. V trimming: 4 bases; J trimming: 1 base; junction bases outside the gene matches: 4. CDR3 amino acids: CASSSQGRNTEAFF. In DNA form, the CDR3 reads TGTGCCAGCAGCTCACAGGGGAGGAACACTGAAGCTTTCTTT.